This T cell receptor (beta chain) derives from a study of T cells in Graves' hyperthyroidism and ophthalmopathy. Overall study context: The blood sample was taken at first diagnosis, before treatment began.

Hyperthyroidism patients were newly diagnosed, had disease duration under 2 months, and were aged 18 to 65 years. It was uncontrolled infection, other autoimmune disease, pregnancy or lactation that excluded patients. The CDR3 has 15 amino acids. CDR1 and CDR2 (germline): MGHRA, YSYEKL. Trimming at V came to 1 base and at J to 2 bases, leaving 5 bases not matched to a gene. This clonotype has ten or more counts. Researchers amplified the TCR beta CDR3 regions from RNA transcripts. HTBI primers were the set used in a first-round RT-PCR of the TCR CDR3. TCRdb reprocessed the multiplex PCR reads with MiXCR, giving one entry per CDR3 protein. The table includes under 650,000 distinct CDR3 sequences, 15% to 20% detected once.

Sequencing was performed on blood. The genes are TRBV4-1 and TRBJ2-7, with 7 bases identical to TRBD2. The receptor was derived from a young woman with Graves' hyperthyroidism. The CDR3 sequence: CASSQVASGPYEQYF. The CDR3, as DNA: TGCGCCAGCAGCCAAGTAGCTAGCGGCCCCTACGAGCAGTACTTC.